Sequencing of this TCR beta chain was carried out in a study of CD8 T cells in Susac syndrome. Per the germline V gene, CDR1 is SQVTM and CDR2 is ANQGSEA. V gave up 3 bases and J gave up 5 bases, with 10 bases separating them. This CDR3 is built from 12 residues. With random hexamers, reverse transcription was performed on about 0.45 to 1 ug of RNA. The method of amplification for TCR beta CDR3 was immunoSEQ multiplex PCR, covering 54 Vbeta and 13 Jbeta. TCRdb independently ran MiXCR on the immunoSEQ multiplex PCR reads; one entry per CDR3 protein. The sample lists 160,000 or so distinct CDR3 sequences, about 94% occurring once. CD8+ and CD4+ T cells from blood underwent TCR beta sequencing, which was carried out in a high-throughput format. Both CD4+ and CD8+ T cells were negatively isolated, and TEMRA cells underwent FACS enrichment.

The receptor was derived from a human donor with multiple sclerosis. Sample: CD8+ T cells from PBMCs. The chain couples TRBV29-1 to TRBJ1-2; D gene uncertain. In DNA, the CDR3 is TGCAGCGTTGAGCCAAGAGGGTATGGCTACACCTTC. Its protein is CSVEPRGYGYTF.